A selection of T cell receptor beta chains follows, all from one sample in a study of cytomegalovirus exposure and HLA in healthy donors. Sequencing was performed with immunoSEQ multiplex PCR; in TCRdb, only in-frame clones are kept and a portion is missing. Its clone listing holds about 170,000 clones. The sequenced sample was PBMCs. Receptors were obtained from a woman aged 18-29 years in good health and CMV-seropositive. CDR3s include the opening cysteine and the closing phenylalanine or tryptophan. The D gene is left open where the match is weak.

D gene | J gene | V gene | CDR3 DNA | CDR3 protein
. | TRBJ1-4 | TRBV27 | TGTGCCAGCAGTTTCAGGGTAAATGAAAAACTGTTTTTT | CASSFRVNEKLFF
TRBD1 | TRBJ1-2 | TRBV2 | TGTGCCAGCAGTGAACAGGGGGGAAAGTATGGCTACACCTTC | CASSEQGGKYGYTF
TRBD2 | TRBJ2-1 | TRBV4-3 | TGCGCCAGCAGCCAAGAGGTCCTAGCGGGGGGCAATGAGCAGTTCTTC | CASSQEVLAGGNEQFF
. | TRBJ2-3 | TRBV29-1 | TGCAGCGCCCGCCGAGGGTCGGGAGAAAAAGATACGCAGTATTTT | CSARRGSGEKDTQYF
TRBD1 | TRBJ1-6 | TRBV7-3 | TGTGCCAGCAGCCTTCAGGGACAGGGCTATTCACCCCTCCACTTT | CASSLQGQGYSPLHF
TRBD2 | TRBJ2-1 | TRBV7-6 | TGTGCCAGCAGCTTAGGGACTAGCGGGGTCTATGAGCAGTTCTTC | CASSLGTSGVYEQFF
. | TRBJ2-1 | TRBV2 | TGTGCCAGCAGGACTAGGGCTAACTCCTACAATGAGCAGTTCTTC | CASRTRANSYNEQFF
TRBD1 | TRBJ1-1 | TRBV5-5 | TGTGCCAGCAGCCAGGGGGGAAACACTGAAGCTTTCTTT | CASSQGGNTEAFF
TRBD2 | TRBJ2-7 | TRBV10-2 | TGCGCCAGCAGTGAAATAGCGGGAGGGTGGTACGAGCAGTACTTC | CASSEIAGGWYEQYF
. | TRBJ2-1 | TRBV2 | TGTGCCAGCAGTGAATGGCCAGGGACTTACAATGAGCAGTTCTTC | CASSEWPGTYNEQFF
. | TRBJ2-3 | TRBV2 | TGTGCCAGCAGGGGCCGGGACTTCGCGCGAGATACGCAGTATTTT | CASRGRDFARDTQYF
TRBD1 | TRBJ1-1 | TRBV6-5 | TGTGCCAGCAGTTATGGGACAGTTAAGAGTGAAGCTTTCTTT | CASSYGTVKSEAFF
. | TRBJ2-7 | TRBV2 | TGTGCCAGCAGAGCCGACTCCTACGAGCAGTACTTC | CASRADSYEQYF
. | TRBJ2-5 | TRBV29-1 | TGCAGCGTTAAGACTATGGCTCGAGAGACCCAGTACTTC | CSVKTMARETQYF
TRBD1 | TRBJ2-7 | TRBV5-1 | TGCGCCAGCAGCTGGGGACAGGGGTACTCCTACGAGCAGTACTTC | CASSWGQGYSYEQYF
TRBD2 | TRBJ2-7 | TRBV7-2 | TGTGCCAGCAGCTCCCCAGCGGGAGGGAGGCAGTACTTC | CASSSPAGGRQYF
TRBD1 | TRBJ2-7 | TRBV28 | TGTGCCAGCAGTTTGCGGACAGGCGAGCAGTACTTC | CASSLRTGEQYF
TRBD2 | TRBJ2-2 | TRBV9 | TGTGCCACCCGTAGCGGGAGTTCCACCGGGGAGCTGTTTTTT | CATRSGSSTGELFF
. | TRBJ2-1 | TRBV4-2 | TGTGCCAGCAGCCAAGATCATACTAACCACAATGAGCAGTTCTTC | CASSQDHTNHNEQFF
TRBD1 | TRBJ1-5 | TRBV12-5 | TGTGCTAGTGTCCCCGACAGGGTCACTGATCAGCCCCAGCATTTT | CASVPDRVTDQPQHF
. | TRBJ2-7 | TRBV6-6 | TGTGCCAGCAGTTACCTATGGACAGAGAGCTCCTACGAGCAGTACTTC | CASSYLWTESSYEQYF
. | TRBJ1-6 | TRBV5-1 | TGCGCCAGCAGCTTGGAGGGGATGGATTCACCCCTCCACTTT | CASSLEGMDSPLHF
. | TRBJ2-2 | TRBV19 | TGTGCCAGTACCCCGGCAGGTTACACCGGGGAGCTGTTTTTT | CASTPAGYTGELFF
TRBD1 | TRBJ2-7 | TRBV4-2 | TGTGCCAGCAGCCAAGATTGGACAGGGACCTACGAGCAGTACTTC | CASSQDWTGTYEQYF
. | TRBJ1-3 | TRBV11-2 | TGTGCCAGCAGCCCCGTAGGGGCTGGAAACACCATATATTTT | CASSPVGAGNTIYF
. | TRBJ2-6 | TRBV18 | TGTGCCAGCTCACCGTCAGGGCCGGGGGCCAACGTCCTGACTTTC | CASSPSGPGANVLTF
. | TRBJ2-7 | TRBV9 | TGTGCCAGCAGCGCCGCAGGGGGGATATCAGCGAACCACTACGAGCAGTACTTC | CASSAAGGISANHYEQYF
TRBD1 | TRBJ1-5 | TRBV19 | TGTGCCAGTAGTTCTCACCCCGGGACAGGGGGCTCCTATAGCAATCAGCCCCAGCATTTT | CASSSHPGTGGSYSNQPQHF
. | TRBJ1-2 | TRBV29-1 | TGCAGCGTTGAAGATCCTGCAGGGTACTATGGCTACACCTTC | CSVEDPAGYYGYTF
. | TRBJ1-5 | TRBV19 | TGTGCCAGTAGTGCCAGGGGCAATCAGCCCCAGCATTTT | CASSARGNQPQHF
. | TRBJ2-4 | TRBV7-2 | TGTGCCAGCAGCTCCCCCGAAAGGGGCAAAAACATTCAGTACTTC | CASSSPERGKNIQYF
TRBD1 | TRBJ1-2 | TRBV7-8 | TGTGCCAGCAGCCCAGCGGACAGGGCAAACTATGGCTACACCTTC | CASSPADRANYGYTF